This section outlines one T cell receptor beta chain sequence together with its context. Its antigen is as yet unknown. The sample comes from a study of shared clonotypes between healthy human individuals. Study observations and caveats: Donor scarcity curtailed the genetic and exposure-history diversity represented herein.

TCRdb keeps only in-frame clones here, not all; method: immunoSEQ multiplex PCR. Here the sample spans about 470,000 clones, roughly 77% being singletons. The CDR3 is made up of 16 amino acids. From germline, CDR1 is KGHSH and CDR2 LQKENI. Trimming pared 3 bases from V and 3 bases from J, leaving 17 bases between. With unsorted samples, genomic DNA was obtained from tens of millions of PBMCs. The source material was PBMCs. The chain couples TRBV18 to TRBJ2-5; TRBD2 might be the D (6 bases). The TCR was taken from a woman in her 40s in good health. Some clones in this sample may be carry-over from other donors' samples. The CDR3: CASSPRPGALKETQYF. The CDR3 nucleotides read TGTGCCAGCTCACCCCGGCCGGGAGCCCTCAAAGAGACCCAGTACTTC. Supplemented by reference TRBV18 and TRBJ2-5, the full variable domain reads NAGVMQNPRHLVRRRGQEARLRCSPMKGHSHVYWYRQLPEEGLKFMVYLQKENIIDESGMPKERFSAEFPKEGPSILRIQQVVRGDSAAYFCASSPRPGALKETQYFGPGTRLLVL.